This T cell receptor beta chain was documented in a study of breast tumors, draining lymph nodes, adjacent tissues. Turning to this clonotype: No antigen is known for it.

Using its own MiXCR run on the multiplex PCR reads, TCRdb lists one record per CDR3 protein. The table includes about 230,000 distinct CDR3 sequences, roughly 30% detected once. The CDR3 spans 15 residues. V lost 3 bases and J 4 bases, leaving 13 bases between the germline ends. Breast cancer patients provided tissue from their axillary draining lymph nodes. Findings and limits, study-wide: Compared with lymph nodes, tumors were less diverse; compared with nontumor tissue, more. The data were judged consistent with most tumor T cells coming from lymph node and expanding in tumor. That most tumor T cells come from lymph nodes remained unproven. Luminal-like breast cancer showed significantly higher tumor–nontumor repertoire similarity than basal-like.

This receptor was obtained from a female donor with breast cancer. Some clones in this sample may be carry-over from other donors' samples. This chain links TRBV12-3 or TRBV12-4 with TRBJ1-5, with D uncertain. Sequences were obtained from axillary lymph node tissue. The CDR3 DNA sequence: TGTGCCAGCAGTTTTGGCAGGCAGATAAATCAGCCCCAGCATTTT. Its protein product is CASSFGRQINQPQHF.